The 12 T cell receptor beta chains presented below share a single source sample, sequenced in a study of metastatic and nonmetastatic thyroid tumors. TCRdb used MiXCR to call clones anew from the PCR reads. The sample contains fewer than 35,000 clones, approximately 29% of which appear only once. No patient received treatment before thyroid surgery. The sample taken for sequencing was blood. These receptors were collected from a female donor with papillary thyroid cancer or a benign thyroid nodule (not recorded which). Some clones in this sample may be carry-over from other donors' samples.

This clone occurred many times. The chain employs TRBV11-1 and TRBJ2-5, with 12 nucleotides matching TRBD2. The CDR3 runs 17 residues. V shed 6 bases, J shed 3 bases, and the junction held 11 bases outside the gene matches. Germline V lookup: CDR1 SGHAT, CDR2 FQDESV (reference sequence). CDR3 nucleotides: TGTGCCAGCAGTTCCCGACTAGCGGGAGATTTGGAAGAGACCCAGTACTTC. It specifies CASSSRLAGDLEETQYF.

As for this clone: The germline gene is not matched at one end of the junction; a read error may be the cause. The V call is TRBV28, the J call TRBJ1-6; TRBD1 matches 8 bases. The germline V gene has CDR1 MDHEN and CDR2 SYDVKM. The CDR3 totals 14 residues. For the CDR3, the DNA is TGTGCAAGCAGTTTGGGACAGGCAAATTCACACCTCCACTTT. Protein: CASSLGQANSHLHF.

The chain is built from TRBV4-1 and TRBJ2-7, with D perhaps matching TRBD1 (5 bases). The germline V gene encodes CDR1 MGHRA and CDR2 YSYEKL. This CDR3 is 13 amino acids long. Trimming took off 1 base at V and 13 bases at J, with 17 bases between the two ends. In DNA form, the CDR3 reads TGCGCCAGCAGCCAAGCGCTTAGGGGCGAGCGTTACTTC. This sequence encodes CASSQALRGERYF.

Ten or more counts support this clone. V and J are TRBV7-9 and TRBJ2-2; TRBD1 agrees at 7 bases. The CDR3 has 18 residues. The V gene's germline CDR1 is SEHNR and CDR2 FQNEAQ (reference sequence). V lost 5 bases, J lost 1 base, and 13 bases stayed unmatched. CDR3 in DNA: TGTGCCAGCAGCCCACTAAAAGAGGGACAGCGGAACACCGGGGAGCTGTTTTTT. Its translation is CASSPLKEGQRNTGELFF.

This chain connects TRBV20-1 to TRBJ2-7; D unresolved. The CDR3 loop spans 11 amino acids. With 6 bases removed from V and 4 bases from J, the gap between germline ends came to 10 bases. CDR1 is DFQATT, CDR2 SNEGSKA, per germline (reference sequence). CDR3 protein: CSANGPYEQYF. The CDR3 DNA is TGCAGTGCCAACGGACCTTACGAGCAGTACTTC.

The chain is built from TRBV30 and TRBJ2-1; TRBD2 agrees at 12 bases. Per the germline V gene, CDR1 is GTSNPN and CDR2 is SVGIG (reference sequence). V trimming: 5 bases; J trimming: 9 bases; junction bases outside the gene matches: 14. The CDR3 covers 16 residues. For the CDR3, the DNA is TGTGCCTGGGGCCTAGCGGGAGGGCTTCGGGGGGGTGAGCAGTTCTTC. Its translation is CAWGLAGGLRGGEQFF.

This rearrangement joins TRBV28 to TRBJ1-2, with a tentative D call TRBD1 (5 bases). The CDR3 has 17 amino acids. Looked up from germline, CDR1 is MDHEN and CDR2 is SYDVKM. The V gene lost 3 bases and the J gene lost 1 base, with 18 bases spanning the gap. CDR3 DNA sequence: TGTGCCAGCAGTTTCCTGACAGCGGGAGAGAGTAACTATGGCTACACCTTC. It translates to CASSFLTAGESNYGYTF.

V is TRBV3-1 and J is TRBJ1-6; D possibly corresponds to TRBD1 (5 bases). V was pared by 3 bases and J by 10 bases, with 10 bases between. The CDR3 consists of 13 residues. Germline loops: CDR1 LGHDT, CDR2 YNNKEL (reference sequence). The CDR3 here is CASSQRQMSPLHF. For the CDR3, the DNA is TGTGCCAGCAGCCAGAGACAGATGTCACCCCTCCACTTT.

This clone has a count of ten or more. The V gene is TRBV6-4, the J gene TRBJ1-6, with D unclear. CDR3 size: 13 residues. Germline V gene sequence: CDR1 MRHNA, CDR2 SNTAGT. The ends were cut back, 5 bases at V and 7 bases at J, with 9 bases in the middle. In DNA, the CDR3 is TGTGCCAGCAGTCCGGAGGCCAATTCACCCCTCCACTTT. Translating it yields CASSPEANSPLHF.

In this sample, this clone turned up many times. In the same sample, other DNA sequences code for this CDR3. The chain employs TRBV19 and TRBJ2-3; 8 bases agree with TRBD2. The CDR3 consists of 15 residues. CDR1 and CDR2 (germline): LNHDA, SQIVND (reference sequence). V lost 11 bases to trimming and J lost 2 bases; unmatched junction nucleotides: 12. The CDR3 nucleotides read TGTGCCTCGGCTCCGGGACTAGTGGTCACAGATACGCAGTATTTT. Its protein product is CASAPGLVVTDTQYF.

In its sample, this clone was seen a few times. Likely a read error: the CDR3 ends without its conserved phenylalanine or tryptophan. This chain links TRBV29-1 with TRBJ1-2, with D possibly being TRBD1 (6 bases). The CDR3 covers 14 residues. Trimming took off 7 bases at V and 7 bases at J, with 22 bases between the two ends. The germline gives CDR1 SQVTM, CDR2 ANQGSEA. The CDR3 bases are TGCAGCGGTGCCCAGGGGATGGCTACTGGTGGCTACACCATC. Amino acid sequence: CSGAQGMATGGYTI.

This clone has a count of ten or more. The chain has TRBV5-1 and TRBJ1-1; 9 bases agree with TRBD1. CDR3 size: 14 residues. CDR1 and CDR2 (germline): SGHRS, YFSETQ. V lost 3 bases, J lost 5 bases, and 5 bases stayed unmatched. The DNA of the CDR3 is TGCGCCAGCAGCTCAAGGACAGGGGAAACTGAAGCTTTCTTT. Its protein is CASSSRTGETEAFF.